This TCR beta chain was captured in a study of cytomegalovirus exposure and HLA in healthy donors. CDR3 length: 12 residues. V dropped 2 bases and J dropped 7; count of bases not matched to a gene: 0. Germline V CDR1 and CDR2: MNHEY, SMNVEV (reference sequence). Both 60 Vbeta primers and 13 Jbeta primers went into the PCR. Produced via immunoSEQ multiplex PCR; TCRdb's table is partial and in-frame only. The sample carries approximately 150,000 clones, roughly 83% recorded once. The rearrangement joins TRBV27 to TRBJ2-7; TRBD2 agrees at 9 bases. Sample: PBMCs. This TCR derives from a human donor in good health. For the CDR3, the DNA is TGTGCCAGCAGTTTACTAGCGGGGGAGCAGTACTTC. Protein product: CASSLLAGEQYF.